This section outlines one T cell receptor beta chain sequence together with its context. Its antigen is currently not known. Within one base of it there is no much larger clone, and no base qualities were kept. The data were obtained in a study of beta chain features in type 1 diabetes (dated by TCRdb to the late 2010s). Looking at the study overall: Patients and healthy donors did not differ in mean age, gender distribution, total cell number or subset yield. A total of about 110 million sorted cells were examined across all samples, and the number of cells per subset was strongly correlated with RNA yield. In the study, recently diagnosed type 1 diabetes patients and matched healthy donors were compared on the TCRB repertoires of their sorted circulating CD4+ T cell subsets. Naive and central memory subsets were obtained from all 30 or so donors, but regulatory and stem cell-like memory subsets were isolated from only 8 patients and roughly eight healthy donors.

From each donor, a single peripheral blood sample of 95 to 150 mL on average was drawn into heparinised tubes. Using a panel that included CD45RO, CCR7, CD25, CD127, CD95 and CD27, naive, central memory, regulatory and stem cell-like memory CD4+ T cells were sorted on a BD FACSAria II. Purity was above 95% for every sorted population. PBMCs were separated immediately by Lymphoprep density gradient centrifugation and were stained directly, without being cultured. Samples were stained and sorted in pairs, with one healthy donor and one patient per experiment, so that batch effects were minimized. The entire isolated RNA was reverse transcribed using the High Capacity cDNA Reverse Transcription Kit, and thus expressed TCRB transcripts were sequenced. Naive, central memory and regulatory T cell samples underwent deep immunoSEQ sequencing, averaging around 3.7 million total reads per sample. After sorted cells were lysed in RLT buffer, RNA was extracted with DNase-treated RNeasy Micro or Mini kits, with the choice depending on cell number. To prevent cross-contamination, each cell subset was processed individually, whereas patient and healthy donor samples were processed jointly. The immunoSEQ multiplex PCR was used to amplify TCRB sequences from cDNA, generating 87-bp fragments that spanned the CDR3 region. Amplicons were sequenced on the Illumina HiSeq platform. As for the authors' bioinformatics: Synthetic template baselines were used to correct PCR bias computationally, reads within Hamming distance 2 were collapsed together, and singletons that could not be merged were discarded. By aligning reads against IMGT, V, D and J genes, CDR3 length, and insertions or deletions at six rearrangement sites were assigned. Within each subset, clonotype counts were normalized to the number of sorted cells before true diversity and Gini coefficients were calculated with the tcR R package. The overlap coefficient, calculated on TCRB nucleotide sequences, was used to measure repertoire sharing. The clones in this table, taken by TCRdb from immuneACCESS, are in-frame only. Not every clone is retained; where verified, under half of the shortfall comes from an unresolved V gene, and the cause of the rest is unknown. The V and J calls and clone size are taken from that table; D and trimming were inferred from the DNA. Recorded for this sample are about 160,000 clones; about 8.3% of them occurred a single time. The top ten constitute around 0.5% of the sample.

The investigation overall reported the following: Because cDNA was sequenced instead of genomic DNA, highly expressing activated cells could be over-represented, though the groups showed no difference in activation or CD3 levels. Naive, central memory and regulatory TCRB repertoires appeared to be more similar among patients than among healthy donors. PCR might favor shorter templates, but patient and control samples were amplified and corrected together, so any skew would affect both groups equally. In all four CD4+ subsets, TCRB CDR3 length was moderately but significantly shorter in type 1 diabetes patients. Fewer insertions and more nucleotide deletions at VDJ recombination sites were observed in patients with type 1 diabetes, implying thymic rearrangement abnormalities. Because the HLA sub-analyses included only small numbers of individuals, any influence of HLA type on TCRB rearrangement was left unresolved.

The TCR comes from a woman between 18 and 29 years old with type 1 diabetes. Sequenced sample: central memory CD4+ T cells from blood.

The CDR3 protein: CASSPEEGIQETQYF. The sequence in DNA is TGTGCCAGCAGCCCGGAGGAGGGAATACAAGAGACCCAGTACTTC. The chain employs TRBV7-9 and TRBJ2-5; a weak D assignment points to TRBD2 (6 bases agree). Between the V and J ends, shortened by 5 bases and 2 bases respectively, the junction contains 15 bases. The CDR3 contains 15 residues, cysteine and phenylalanine counted. Only the CDR3 DNA is retained, 45 bases long and in frame from the first base. CDR1 and CDR2 are read off the germline V gene (reference sequence) as SEHNR and FQNEAQ.